This TCR beta chain came from a study of cytotoxic CD8 clonotypes in ibrutinib-treated CLL. Overall study: Results showed some 25 partial and 2 complete responses; following median around 73 months, about 15 remained remitted, roughly twelve advanced. The study's findings and limits: At progression, clonality fell back toward baseline after rising at ibrutinib response. Baseline levels of clonality went above those of age-matched healthy donors and moved with circulating CD8+ T-cell counts.

CDR1 is SGDLS, CDR2 YYNGEE, per germline. The CDR3 spans 15 residues. Trimming stripped 0 bases from V and 7 bases from J, with 11 bases between. This clone was picked up a small number of times. Its antigen remains unidentified. TCRdb's table, derived via immunoSEQ multiplex PCR, lists solely in-frame clones and lacks some. The table shows 11,000 to 15,000 clones, with less than 55% occurring only once. The chain is built from TRBV9 and TRBJ1-6; unclear D gene. This sequence was found in a human donor with chronic lymphocytic leukemia. Source: PBMCs, taken at an approximately 26-month disease-progression time point, from a patient treated with ibrutinib. The CDR3 spells CASSVAAAGNSPLHF. The CDR3 DNA reads TGTGCCAGCAGCGTAGCTGCGGCTGGGAATTCACCCCTCCACTTT.